A selection of T cell receptor beta chains follows, all from one sample in a study of regulatory and conventional T cells in RAG deficiency. TCRdb's copy holds only in-frame clones and misses some; the assay was immunoSEQ multiplex PCR. Counted here are 25,000 to 35,000 clones, about 96% occurring once; the ten biggest clones make up roughly 0.35%. The data also belong to a second study, concerning regulatory T cells.

Sample: CD25- CD4+ T cells sorted from blood. The receptors were sampled from a human donor in good health. The CDR3 runs from the conserved cysteine through the conserved F or W. A D gene is named only where the DNA matches it firmly. A clone size is listed for some rows: how often the clone was seen (once, few, many), or a class if it is expanded.

v_gene	d_gene	j_gene	len	abundance	CDR3aa	CDR3nt
TRBV4-1	-	TRBJ1-1	16	-	CASSRRGAAMNTEAFF	TGCGCCAGCAGCCGTCGGGGTGCCGCGATGAACACTGAAGCTTTCTTT
TRBV4-2	TRBD2	TRBJ2-3	17	-	CASSQGRGAGGPDTQYF	TGTGCCAGCAGCCAAGGAAGGGGGGCGGGAGGGCCAGATACGCAGTATTTT
TRBV10-1	TRBD1	TRBJ1-1	16	few	CASSEGGARGGTEAFF	TGCGCCAGCAGTGAAGGGGGCGCAAGGGGCGGCACTGAAGCTTTCTTT
TRBV13	TRBD2	TRBJ2-1	19	-	CASSPIASGGPRRSNEQFF	TGTGCCAGCAGCCCAATTGCTAGCGGGGGGCCGAGGCGTTCCAATGAGCAGTTCTTC
TRBV6-6	TRBD1	TRBJ1-1	14	-	CASSYPDRGIEAFF	TGTGCCAGCAGTTACCCAGACAGGGGCATTGAAGCTTTCTTT
TRBV10-2	TRBD1	TRBJ1-5	13	-	CASGTVRGQPQHF	TGCGCCAGCGGGACAGTCAGGGGTCAGCCCCAGCATTTT
TRBV6-5	TRBD1	TRBJ1-5	15	-	CASRGTVYSNQPQHF	TGTGCCAGCAGGGGGACAGTATATAGCAATCAGCCCCAGCATTTT
TRBV19	-	TRBJ1-1	15	-	CASSAADLGNTEAFF	TGTGCCAGTAGTGCGGCGGACTTGGGGAACACTGAAGCTTTCTTT
TRBV7-9	-	TRBJ1-2	13	-	CASSLVQSNGYTF	TGTGCCAGCAGCTTAGTTCAGTCCAATGGCTACACCTTC
TRBV4-2	TRBD2	TRBJ2-3	17	-	CASSQDNNGRASDTQYF	TGTGCCAGCAGCCAAGATAACAACGGGAGGGCCTCAGATACGCAGTATTTT
TRBV18	TRBD1	TRBJ2-3	15	-	CASSGGTGGLDTQYF	TGTGCCAGCTCCGGAGGAACAGGGGGCCTAGATACGCAGTATTTT
TRBV6-6	-	TRBJ2-7	14	-	CASSYSGQSYEQYF	TGTGCCAGCAGTTACTCAGGACAGAGCTACGAGCAGTACTTC
TRBV7-3	TRBD2	TRBJ2-3	16	once	CASSSVAGGGTDTQYF	TGTGCCAGCAGCTCCGTAGCGGGAGGGGGCACAGATACGCAGTATTTT
TRBV9	TRBD2	TRBJ2-2	15	-	CASSPSGGATGELFF	TGTGCCAGCAGCCCCAGCGGGGGGGCCACCGGGGAGCTGTTTTTT
TRBV5-6	-	TRBJ1-3	18	few	CASSRALSRGSSGNTIYF	TGTGCCAGCAGCAGAGCTCTATCAAGGGGGTCCTCTGGAAACACCATATATTTT
TRBV7-8	-	TRBJ2-1	16	-	CASSGLVRGVYNEQFF	TGTGCCAGCAGCGGGTTGGTCCGGGGAGTCTACAATGAGCAGTTCTTC
TRBV5-1	-	TRBJ2-1	13	-	CASSLGGWDEQFF	TGCGCCAGCAGCTTGGGAGGATGGGATGAGCAGTTCTTC
TRBV4-1	TRBD1	TRBJ2-1	16	-	CASSGTGLPIRGEQFF	TGCGCCAGCAGCGGGACAGGATTGCCGATTAGGGGTGAGCAGTTCTTC
TRBV9	-	TRBJ1-2	16	-	CASSGHRQEQNYGYTF	TGTGCCAGCAGCGGACATCGACAGGAACAGAACTATGGCTACACCTTC
TRBV6-4	-	TRBJ2-7	13	-	CASSPNRDTKQYF	TGTGCCAGCAGTCCCAACCGGGACACCAAGCAGTACTTC
TRBV5-1	TRBD2	TRBJ2-3	16	-	CASKYSGGAITDTQYF	TGCGCCAGCAAGTATAGCGGGGGGGCCATCACAGATACGCAGTATTTT
TRBV21-1	-	TRBJ1-1	12	once	CASKYRGTEAFF	TGTGCCAGCAAATATCGGGGTACTGAAGCTTTCTTT
TRBV19	-	TRBJ2-7	16	-	CASSIILTDYTYEQYF	TGTGCCAGTAGTATAATTCTCACTGACTATACCTACGAGCAGTACTTC
TRBV6-5	-	TRBJ1-2	14	-	CASREDRSNYGYTF	TGTGCCAGCAGGGAGGACAGATCTAACTATGGCTACACCTTC
TRBV2	-	TRBJ2-6	16	-	CASSIGGTAGANVLTF	TGTGCCAGCAGTATTGGAGGGACTGCTGGGGCCAACGTCCTGACTTTC
TRBV5-4	-	TRBJ2-3	14	-	CASSLESARGAQYF	TGTGCCAGCAGCTTGGAGTCCGCCCGGGGAGCGCAGTATTTT
TRBV6-1	-	TRBJ2-1	14	-	CASITSLSYNEQFF	TGTGCCAGCATAACTAGCCTTTCCTACAATGAGCAGTTCTTC
TRBV7-2	TRBD2	TRBJ2-2	16	-	CASSPGTIRSIGELFF	TGTGCCAGCAGCCCGGGGACTATTCGATCGATCGGGGAGCTGTTTTTT